These T cell receptor beta chains were read from a single sample in a study of blood T cell repertoires in COVID-19. The assay was immunoSEQ multiplex PCR, and TCRdb's table has in-frame clones only and misses some. The data contain a few hundred thousand clones, around four fifths of them singletons. Sequenced: peripheral blood. These receptors were collected from a woman between 50 and 59 years old with active or convalescent COVID-19. The CDR3 runs from the conserved cysteine through the conserved F or W. The order of the fields is J gene, clone size, V gene, D gene, CDR3 DNA, CDR3 protein. The D gene is left open where the match is weak. The size entry is marked missing in some rows and otherwise reads once, few, many or a size class.

TRBJ2-6 | . | TRBV7-2 | . | TGTGCCAGCAGCTTCCACACAGCCACATGGGTCCTGACTTTC | CASSFHTATWVLTF
TRBJ1-2 | . | TRBV28 | . | TGTGCCGTAGAAAAAGGTGCGAGGAATGGCTACACCTTC | CAVEKGARNGYTF
TRBJ1-4 | . | TRBV24-1 | . | TGTGCCACCAGTGATCAGACCCGTTCGGGGGGTGAAAAACTGTTTTTT | CATSDQTRSGGEKLFF
TRBJ1-1 | . | TRBV4-1 | . | TGCGCCAGCAGCCAAGATAGATGGCAAGGGGGTCGGGCTGAAGCTTTCTTT | CASSQDRWQGGRAEAFF
TRBJ2-7 | . | TRBV30 | TRBD2 | TGTGCCTGGAGTAGTCTAGCGGGAGACGAGCAGTACTTC | CAWSSLAGDEQYF
TRBJ2-7 | . | TRBV9 | . | TGTGCCAGCAGCGTAGAAGGGAGGTACCACGAGCAGTACTTC | CASSVEGRYHEQYF
TRBJ1-4 | . | TRBV12-3/TRBV12-4 | . | TGTGCCAGCAGTGTAAGCAATGAAAAACTGTTTTTT | CASSVSNEKLFF
TRBJ1-1 | . | TRBV9 | . | TGTGCCAGCAGCGAGGGACACCCGAACACTGAAGCTTTCTTT | CASSEGHPNTEAFF
TRBJ2-1 | . | TRBV10-2 | TRBD2 | TGCGCCAGCAGTGAGGCACTAGCGGGAGGGCCTGAGCAGTTCTTC | CASSEALAGGPEQFF
TRBJ2-4 | . | TRBV3-1/TRBV3-2 | . | TGTGCCAGCAGCCAAGTCTGGTCCAAAGAGGGTAAAAACATTCAGTACTTC | CASSQVWSKEGKNIQYF
TRBJ2-7 | . | TRBV3-1/TRBV3-2 | . | TGTGCCAGCAGCCGCCAGGAGGGCCCACACGAGCAGTACTTC | CASSRQEGPHEQYF
TRBJ2-2 | . | TRBV3-1/TRBV3-2 | TRBD2 | TGTGCCAGCAGCCAAGATGGGACTAGCGGGAGTGGGGAGCTGTTTTTT | CASSQDGTSGSGELFF
TRBJ2-2 | . | TRBV5-1 | . | TGCGCCAGCAGCCCGTTTATTGGGCGGGACGGGGAGCTGTTTTTT | CASSPFIGRDGELFF
TRBJ2-1 | . | TRBV5-1 | . | TGCGCCAGCAGCTTGGCCGCCGGGACTTCCTACAATGAGCAGTTCTTC | CASSLAAGTSYNEQFF
TRBJ2-3 | . | TRBV4-1 | . | TGCGCCAGCAGCCACTCTAGTCCAGCGGTGGGGACAGATACGCAGTATTTT | CASSHSSPAVGTDTQYF
TRBJ2-1 | many | TRBV19 | TRBD2 | TGTGCCAGTAGTAGGTGGACTAGCGGGAGCAATGAGCAGTTCTTC | CASSRWTSGSNEQFF
TRBJ2-7 | . | TRBV15 | . | TGTGCCACCAGCAGAGATAAGGCGGGGCGCGACGAGCAGTACTTC | CATSRDKAGRDEQYF
TRBJ1-2 | . | TRBV28 | TRBD1 | TGTGCCAGCAGTTTGACAGGGGGGTATGGCTACACCTTC | CASSLTGGYGYTF
TRBJ2-7 | . | TRBV5-5 | . | TGTGCCAGCAGCTTGGTCGGCGGGGTCTCCTACGAGCAGTACTTC | CASSLVGGVSYEQYF
TRBJ2-1 | . | TRBV7-3 | . | TGTGCCAGCAGCTTAGCGGGGCTACTGTACAATGAGCAGTTCTTC | CASSLAGLLYNEQFF